The 21 T cell receptor beta chains in this list originate from one sample, sequenced in a study of neurological immune-mediated disorders. TCRdb ran MiXCR on the 5' RACE reads and lists one entry per CDR3 protein. The table shows 40,000 to 55,000 distinct CDR3 sequences, with just under 6% occurring only once. The sample comprised CD4+ T cells from blood. These receptors all stem from a woman between 18 and 30 years old with multiple sclerosis.

This clonotype came up many times. V is TRBV20-1 and J is TRBJ1-1, with D unclear. The CDR3 spans 14 residues. Per the germline V gene, CDR1 is DFQATT and CDR2 is SNEGSKA (reference sequence). V dropped 2 bases and J dropped 0 bases, with 10 bases sitting between them. The CDR3 coding sequence is TGCAGTGCTAGATGGGCAGGTCTGAACACTGAAGCTTTCTTT. This gives the protein CSARWAGLNTEAFF.

This clonotype was seen ten or more times. The chain is built from TRBV6-4 and TRBJ2-4; D is unresolved. The CDR3 contains 16 residues. Trimming removed 0 bases at V and 2 bases at J, with 11 bases between. CDR1 and CDR2 (germline): MRHNA, SNTAGT. As DNA, the CDR3 is TGTGCCAGCAGTGACTCGGCAGAAGCTCCCAAAAACATTCAGTACTTC. Translating gives CASSDSAEAPKNIQYF.

This clonotype was seen many times. The gene calls are TRBV6-5 and TRBJ1-1; D perhaps matches TRBD1 (6 bases). V was cut by 5 bases and J by 6 bases, with 19 bases left in between. The CDR3 length is 15 residues. The germline V gene encodes CDR1 MNHEY and CDR2 SVGAGI. The DNA of the CDR3 is TGTGCCAGCAGTCGTCCGGGACACGGGGACCCTGAAGCTTTCTTT. Residues: CASSRPGHGDPEAFF.

This clonotype has a count of ten or more. The rearrangement joins TRBV20-1 to TRBJ2-2; D unresolved. Trimming shortened V by 0 bases and J by 4 bases, and 6 bases separated the two germline ends. CDR1 DFQATT and CDR2 SNEGSKA come from the germline V gene (reference sequence). This CDR3 is built from 13 residues. Written as DNA, the CDR3 is TGCAGTGCTAGAGATTTGGGCACCGGGGAGCTGTTTTTT. Amino acid sequence: CSARDLGTGELFF.

There are many counts of this clonotype. The V and J genes are TRBV20-1 and TRBJ2-5; tentatively, D is TRBD2 (6 bases). CDR1 and CDR2 (germline): DFQATT, SNEGSKA (reference sequence). V lost 4 bases, J lost 6 bases, and 21 bases lay in between. CDR3 length equals 15 residues. This chain's CDR3 is CSAMDLKTRSKTQYF. The CDR3 coding sequence is TGCAGTGCTATGGATCTGAAGACTAGATCTAAGACCCAGTACTTC.

The chain combines TRBV19 with TRBJ1-1; D gene ambiguous. Trimming removed 1 base at V and 0 bases at J, with 12 bases between. The germline CDR1 and CDR2 sequences are LNHDA and SQIVND (reference sequence). The length of the CDR3 is 16 residues. The CDR3 sequence is CASSIGRVRLNTEAFF. In DNA form, the CDR3 reads TGTGCCAGTAGTATAGGACGGGTTAGACTGAACACTGAAGCTTTCTTT.

The sample holds many counts of this clonotype. This chain joins TRBV20-1 and TRBJ1-2; 8 nucleotides match TRBD1. Per the germline V gene, CDR1 is DFQATT and CDR2 is SNEGSKA (reference sequence). CDR3 length: 13 residues. The V segment lost 7 bases and the J segment 4 bases; nucleotides outside the gene matches: 8. The CDR3 nucleotides are TGCAGTGGACATAGACAGGGGAGCTATGGCTACACCTTC. It codes for CSGHRQGSYGYTF.

This clonotype was counted at least ten times. This chain joins TRBV7-2 and TRBJ1-5; 7 nucleotides line up with TRBD1. CDR1 and CDR2 from the germline V gene are SGHTA and FQGNSA. Unmatched junction bases numbered 5, after V lost 5 bases and J lost 1 base. CDR3 length equals 15 residues. The CDR3 reads CASSGQVLSNQPQHF. The CDR3 region has the DNA TGTGCCAGCAGCGGACAGGTTTTAAGCAATCAGCCCCAGCATTTT.

This clonotype occurred many times. The rearrangement uses TRBV5-1 and TRBJ1-2; no clear D. The CDR3 sequence is 14 residues long. The germline V gene encodes CDR1 SGHRS and CDR2 YFSETQ. V lost 0 bases, J lost 4 bases, and 10 bases lay in between. DNA for the CDR3: TGCGCCAGCAGCTTGGGGACGGTGCCCTATGGCTACACCTTC. It yields the protein CASSLGTVPYGYTF.

This clonotype was observed many times. V and J are TRBV7-9 and TRBJ1-2; D not resolved. Trimming cost V 5 bases and J 6 bases, with 16 bases left between them. CDR3 size: 14 residues. Germline V CDR1 and CDR2: SEHNR, FQNEAQ (reference sequence). CDR3 loop: CASSPSGPFDGYTF. The CDR3 DNA sequence: TGTGCCAGCAGCCCCTCGGGCCCTTTCGATGGCTACACCTTC. The whole variable domain, filled in from reference TRBV7-9 and TRBJ1-2, reads DTGVSQNPRHKITKRGQNVTFRCDPISEHNRLYWYRQTLGQGPEFLTYFQNEAQLEKSRLLSDRFSAERPKGSFSTLEIQRTEQGDSAMYLCASSPSGPFDGYTFGSGTRLTVV.

This clonotype was recorded many times. The chain's CDR3 is CASSAERETQYF. The CDR3 DNA is TGCGCCAGCAGCGCCGAGAGGGAGACCCAGTACTTC. The chain joins TRBV5-1 to TRBJ2-5; D not resolved. The CDR3 loop spans 12 amino acids. Germline loops: CDR1 SGHRS, CDR2 YFSETQ. Between the trimmed V and J ends, which lost 4 bases and 5 bases, there was a span of 9 bases. The variable domain in full, completed from reference TRBV5-1 and TRBJ2-5, reads KAGVTQTPRYLIKTRGQQVTLSCSPISGHRSVSWYQQTPGQGLQFLFEYFSETQRNKGNFPGRFSGRQFSNSRSEMNVSTLELGDSALYLCASSAERETQYFGPGTRLLVL.

There are many counts of this clonotype. V usage is TRBV5-1 and J usage is TRBJ1-2; 8 bases agree with TRBD1. Germline CDR1 reads SGHRS; CDR2 reads YFSETQ. The CDR3 is 14 amino acids. V lost 2 bases to trimming and J lost 6 bases; unmatched junction nucleotides: 6. CDR3 sequence: CASSFGQGSDGYTF. DNA for the CDR3: TGCGCCAGCAGCTTCGGACAGGGAAGCGATGGCTACACCTTC.

This clonotype was detected ten times or more. The chain has TRBV5-1 and TRBJ2-7; 10 nucleotides line up with TRBD2. This CDR3 is built from 16 residues. V was pared by 4 bases and J by 6 bases, with 13 bases of the junction left unmatched. Germline assignment: CDR1 SGHRS and CDR2 YFSETQ. The CDR3: CASSPRTAGGPTEQYF. The CDR3 DNA reads TGCGCCAGCAGCCCCAGGACAGCGGGGGGGCCTACCGAGCAGTACTTC.

The sample holds many counts of this clonotype. The chain couples TRBV20-1 to TRBJ2-3; possibly TRBD1 or TRBD2 for D (6 bases each). CDR3 size: 17 residues. The V end was cut by 0 bases, the J end by 2 bases, with 18 bases between. Germline V gene lookup returns CDR1 DFQATT and CDR2 SNEGSKA (reference sequence). CDR3 region: CSARDLNKGGLTDTQYF. The CDR3 nucleotides read TGCAGTGCTAGAGATTTGAATAAGGGGGGCCTCACAGATACGCAGTATTTT.

The rearrangement joins TRBV2 to TRBJ2-1; D gene uncertain. The germline V gene has CDR1 SNHLY and CDR2 FYNNEI. V was shortened by 6 bases and J by 4 bases, with 13 bases between the two germline ends. The CDR3 consists of 14 residues. CDR3 coding DNA: TGTGCCAGCAGACCGCTTGAAGGGTACAATGAGCAGTTCTTC. It encodes CASRPLEGYNEQFF.

This clonotype occurred many times. The gene calls are TRBV7-8 and TRBJ1-2; D may be TRBD1 (6 bases). V shed 3 bases and J shed 8 bases, with 10 bases lying between them. CDR1 and CDR2 (germline): SGHVS, FQNEAQ. CDR3 length: 12 residues. DNA of the CDR3: TGTGCCAGCAGCTTCGGGGGCCGAGGCTACACCTTC. This codes for CASSFGGRGYTF.

This clonotype was observed many times. V is TRBV24-1 and J is TRBJ2-1; 14 bases are a match to TRBD2. This CDR3 has 16 amino acids. Germline V gives CDR1 KGHDR, CDR2 SFDVKD. V was clipped by 5 bases and J by 5 bases; unmatched bases: 4. The CDR3 here is CATSARLAGGHNEQFF. CDR3 nucleotide sequence: TGTGCCACCAGTGCTAGACTAGCGGGGGGGCACAATGAGCAGTTCTTC.

This clonotype was seen repeatedly, ten times or more. The rearrangement uses TRBV7-9 and TRBJ2-3, with D possibly TRBD2 on 5 matching bases. Germline V gives CDR1 SEHNR, CDR2 FQNEAQ (reference sequence). The CDR3 contains 15 residues. Deletions cut 2 bases from V and 2 bases from J, with 11 bases between. CDR3 nucleotides: TGTGCCAGCAGCTTAACCAGCGGCTACACAGATACGCAGTATTTT. Its translation: CASSLTSGYTDTQYF.

This clonotype has more than one count but fewer than ten. The gene calls are TRBV21-1 and TRBJ2-3; TRBD2, the table's D call, was not compared with the DNA. TRBV21-1 is noted as a pseudogene. The CDR3 is 18 residues long. CDR3 coding DNA: TGTGCCAGCAGCAGATTCTTAGCGGGAGGCGCTAGCACAGATACGCAGTATTTT. Amino acids: CASSRFLAGGASTDTQYF.

Ten or more counts support this clonotype. The J gene is TRBJ1-1, the V gene TRBV5-1; D possibly corresponds to TRBD1 (6 bases). CDR1 and CDR2 from the germline V gene are SGHRS and YFSETQ. CDR3 size: 14 residues. V lost 2 bases, J lost 1 base, and 9 bases lay in between. CDR3 protein: CASSFNRENTEAFF. The CDR3 nucleotides are TGCGCCAGCAGCTTCAACAGGGAGAACACTGAAGCTTTCTTT.

This clonotype was detected ten times or more. The chain is built from TRBV11-2 and TRBJ2-7; TRBD1 is a possible D gene (6 bases). Germline CDR1 SGHAT, CDR2 FQNNGV. The CDR3 is 14 amino acids. The germline V and J ends were trimmed by 0 bases and 5 bases, with 11 bases remaining between them. The CDR3 bases are TGTGCCAGCAGCTTAGACAGGGGATCCCACGAGCAGTACGTC. This codes for CASSLDRGSHEQYV.